These 9 T cell receptor beta chains came from one sample sequenced in a study of Ad26.COV2.S vaccination and SARS-CoV-2 variants. Noted treatment: roughly 18 received Ad26.COV2.S at low or high dose, single or two shots; roughly 5 received placebo; per-sample allocation not given. At day 63 after the first vaccine or placebo injection, samples were drawn. Method: immunoSEQ multiplex PCR; TCRdb's copy keeps in-frame clones and lacks some. The repertoire has 300,000 to 400,000 clones, around 83% of them found once; the top ten carry roughly 1.9%. This sample comprised peripheral blood, obtained in a trial of Ad26.COV2.S vaccine versus placebo. The origin of the receptors is a person between 18 and 59 years old who received the Ad26.COV2.S COVID-19 vaccine or a placebo.

The rearrangement joins TRBV5-4 to TRBJ2-1; D is unresolved. Trimming cost V 0 bases and J 0 bases, with 13 bases left between them. The CDR3 runs to 17 residues. Germline V gene data show CDR1 as SGHNT and CDR2 as YYREEE (reference sequence). CDR3 protein: CASSLVHRSLSYNEQFF. The DNA of the CDR3 is TGTGCCAGCAGCTTGGTTCATCGGAGCCTCTCCTACAATGAGCAGTTCTTC.

This clone has more than one count but fewer than ten. The CDR3 spells CASSPQRQNTEAFF. The CDR3 nucleotides read TGTGCCAGCAGCCCCCAACGACAGAACACTGAAGCTTTCTTT. The rearrangement uses TRBV3-1 (or the pseudogene TRBV3-2) and TRBJ1-1; the D is unclear. Trimming pared 4 bases from V and 1 base from J, leaving 10 bases between. Germline lookup yields CDR1 LGHDT and CDR2 YNNKEL (reference sequence). The CDR3 is made up of 14 amino acids.

The chain recombines TRBV28 with TRBJ2-5, with D tentatively TRBD2 (7 bases). The CDR3 length is 19 residues. CDR1 and CDR2 (germline): MDHEN, SYDVKM. Trimming took 3 bases from V and 0 from J, leaving 23 bases between them. CDR3 protein: CASSFGSSMGGGNQETQYF. Here the CDR3 DNA reads TGTGCCAGCAGTTTCGGTAGTTCGATGGGCGGGGGCAACCAAGAGACCCAGTACTTC.

In its sample, this clone was seen once. V is TRBV6-2 or TRBV6-3 and J is TRBJ1-5, with D uncertain. Per the germline V gene, CDR1 is MNHEY and CDR2 is SVGEGT. V was pared by 4 bases and J by 3 bases, with 13 bases between. The CDR3 length is 15 residues. CDR3 loop: CASSFVASFNQPQHF. The CDR3 coding sequence is TGTGCCAGCAGTTTTGTAGCTTCCTTCAATCAGCCCCAGCATTTT.

This clone was counted only a few times. The chain joins TRBV7-2 to TRBJ2-5; possible D gene TRBD2, 7 bases. The CDR3 contains 15 residues. The germline V gene encodes CDR1 SGHTA and CDR2 FQGNSA. V lost 5 bases and J lost 3, with 16 bases in between. The CDR3: CASSPGGRGKETQYF. In DNA, the CDR3 is TGTGCCAGCAGCCCCGGGGGGCGCGGGAAAGAGACCCAGTACTTC.

The chain is built from TRBV5-1 and TRBJ1-4; 8 bases match TRBD1. V lost 7 bases, J lost 5 bases, and 10 bases stayed unmatched. From germline, CDR1 is SGHRS and CDR2 YFSETQ. The CDR3 runs to 15 residues. CDR3 nucleotides: TGCGCCAGCCGGCAGGGGGCCGAGTGGAATGAAAAACTGTTTTTT. This encodes CASRQGAEWNEKLFF.

Concerning this clone itself: The sample carries other DNA sequences with the same CDR3. The J gene is TRBJ2-7, the V gene TRBV5-4; D unclear. The CDR3 is made up of 14 amino acids. From germline, CDR1 is SGHNT and CDR2 YYREEE (reference sequence). The V end lost 0 bases, the J end lost 0 bases, and 7 bases lay between the germline ends. This CDR3 reads CASSLESGSYEQYF. CDR3 nucleotide sequence: TGTGCCAGCAGCTTGGAAAGTGGCTCCTACGAGCAGTACTTC. Looking up the rest from reference TRBV5-4 and TRBJ2-7 gives the full variable domain: ETGVTQSPTHLIKTRGQQVTLRCSSQSGHNTVSWYQQALGQGPQFIFQYYREEENGRGNFPPRFSGLQFPNYSSELNVNALELDDSALYLCASSLESGSYEQYFGPGTRLTVT.

This chain uses TRBV29-1 with TRBJ1-2; maybe TRBD1 (6 bases). Looked up from germline, CDR1 is SQVTM and CDR2 is ANQGSEA. The V gene lost 6 bases and the J gene lost 8 bases, with 16 bases spanning the gap. The CDR3 length is 12 residues. The CDR3 here is CSVRGGPLGYTF. CDR3 DNA sequence: TGCAGCGTCCGAGGGGGACCCCTAGGCTACACCTTC.

The V call is TRBV19, the J call TRBJ2-7, with D perhaps TRBD1 (6 bases). Between the trimmed V and J ends, which lost 6 bases and 2 bases, there was a span of 17 bases. Germline CDR1 LNHDA, CDR2 SQIVND (reference sequence). This CDR3 region has 15 residues. The DNA of the CDR3 is TGTGCCAGTAGCCGAGAGGGGACACCCCCCTACGAGCAGTACTTC. Protein: CASSREGTPPYEQYF.